The subject of this entry is one T cell receptor (beta chain). Its specificity is not known. The data originate from a study of shared clonotypes between healthy human individuals. Points from the study as a whole: Larger estimated richness was generally recorded for naive subsets relative to memory subsets. The study's rarefaction showed incomplete sorted-subset sequencing despite large depth.

This CDR3 has 19 residues. The germline V and J ends were trimmed by 3 bases and 3 bases, with 27 bases remaining between them. The germline CDR1 and CDR2 sequences are GTSNPN and SVGIG (reference sequence). Some clones are missing from TCRdb's copy, which holds only in-frame ones; the method was immunoSEQ multiplex PCR. The sample contains about 1.1 million clones, 60% to 80% of which appear only once. Nashville, Tennessee was home to all donors, who were Caucasian adults. Sample: memory CD4+ T cells from PBMCs. Subset in this sample: CD45RA-negative fraction. This chain joins TRBV30 and TRBJ2-4; D perhaps matches TRBD1 (7 bases). The TCR comes from a man aged 18 to 30 in good health. Some clones in this sample may be carry-over from other donors' samples. CDR3 in amino acids: CAWSRWTGGDHRGKNIQYF. CDR3 DNA: TGTGCCTGGAGCAGATGGACAGGCGGGGATCATCGTGGCAAAAACATTCAGTACTTC.